These 5 T cell receptor beta chains originate from one sample sequenced in a study of blood T cell repertoires in COVID-19. The data were produced by immunoSEQ multiplex PCR, yet TCRdb's version contains in-frame clones alone and is incomplete. The sample holds about 84,000 clones, 65% to 85% seen once. The sequencing input was peripheral blood. These TCRs come from an elderly man with active or convalescent COVID-19.

This clone was seen only a few times. This sequence joins TRBV7-2 and TRBJ1-5; 7 positions agree with TRBD1. Germline CDR1 reads SGHTA; CDR2 reads FQGNSA. The J segment lost 3 bases and the V segment lost 5 bases, leaving 7 bases of the junction unmatched. This CDR3 has 15 residues. CDR3 coding DNA: TGTGCCAGCAGCCCGGCGGGACAGAACAATCAGCCCCAGCATTTT. Its translation: CASSPAGQNNQPQHF.

The rearrangement links TRBV9 to TRBJ1-1; possible D gene TRBD1, 6 bases. This CDR3 is 17 amino acids long. CDR1 and CDR2 (germline): SGDLS, YYNGEE. The V end was cut by 3 bases, the J end by 4 bases, with 22 bases between. DNA of the CDR3: TGTGCCAGCAGCGCCGAGGGAGGGGGGTCTATTGCCACTGAAGCTTTCTTT. Protein product: CASSAEGGGSIATEAFF.

The V and J genes are TRBV6-6 and TRBJ2-2; 16 bases align to TRBD2. Germline V gene sequence: CDR1 MNHNY, CDR2 SVGAGI (reference sequence). Losses at the gene ends were 5 bases for V and 6 bases for J; bases not matched to a gene: 6. This CDR3 is built from 17 residues. CDR3 sequence: CASSLGLAGGVAGELFF. In DNA, the CDR3 is TGTGCCAGCAGTCTGGGACTAGCGGGAGGGGTGGCCGGGGAGCTGTTTTTT.

This chain uses TRBV27 with TRBJ2-3, with D possibly being TRBD2 (5 bases). Between the trimmed V and J ends, which lost 1 base and 0 bases, there was a span of 17 bases. CDR1 and CDR2 from the germline V gene are MNHEY and SMNVEV (reference sequence). The CDR3 runs to 18 residues. CDR3 in DNA: TGTGCCAGCAGTTTATTAGGTCCTGAGGGCCCTAGCACAGATACGCAGTATTTT. Protein sequence: CASSLLGPEGPSTDTQYF.

The count of this clone is one. The chain joins TRBV19 to TRBJ1-2; 9 bases map to TRBD1. CDR1 and CDR2 (germline): LNHDA, SQIVND (reference sequence). Losses at the gene ends were 5 bases for V and 6 bases for J; bases not matched to a gene: 10. The CDR3 is made up of 15 amino acids. The CDR3 sequence is CASSFTGTGTDGYTF. In DNA, the CDR3 is TGTGCCAGTAGTTTTACCGGGACAGGGACTGATGGCTACACCTTC.